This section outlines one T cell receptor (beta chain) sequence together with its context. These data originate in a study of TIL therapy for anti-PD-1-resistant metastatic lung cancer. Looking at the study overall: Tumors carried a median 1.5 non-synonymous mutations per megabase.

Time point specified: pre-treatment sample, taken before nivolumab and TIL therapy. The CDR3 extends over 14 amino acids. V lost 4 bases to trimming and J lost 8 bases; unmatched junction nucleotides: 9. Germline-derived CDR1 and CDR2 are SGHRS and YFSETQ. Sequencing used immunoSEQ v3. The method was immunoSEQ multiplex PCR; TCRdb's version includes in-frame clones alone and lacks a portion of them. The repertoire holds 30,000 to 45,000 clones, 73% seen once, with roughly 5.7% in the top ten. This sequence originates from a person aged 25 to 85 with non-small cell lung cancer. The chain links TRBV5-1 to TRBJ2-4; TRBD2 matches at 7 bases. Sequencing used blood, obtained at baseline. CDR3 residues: CASSRERGADIQYF. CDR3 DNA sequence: TGCGCCAGCAGCCGGGAGCGGGGCGCGGACATTCAGTACTTC.